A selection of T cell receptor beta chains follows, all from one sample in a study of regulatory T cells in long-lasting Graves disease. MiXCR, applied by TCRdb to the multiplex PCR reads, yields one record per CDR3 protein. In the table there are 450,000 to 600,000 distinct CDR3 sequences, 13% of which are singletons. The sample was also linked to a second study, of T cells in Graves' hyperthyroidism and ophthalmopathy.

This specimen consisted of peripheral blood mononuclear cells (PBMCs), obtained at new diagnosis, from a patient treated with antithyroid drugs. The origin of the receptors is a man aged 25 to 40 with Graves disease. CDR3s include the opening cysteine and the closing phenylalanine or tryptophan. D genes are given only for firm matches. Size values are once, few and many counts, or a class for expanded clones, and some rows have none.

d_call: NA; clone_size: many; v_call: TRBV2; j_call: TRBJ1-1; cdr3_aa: CASSPRESNTEAFF; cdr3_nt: TGTGCCAGCAGTCCCAGGGAGAGCAACACTGAAGCTTTCTTT
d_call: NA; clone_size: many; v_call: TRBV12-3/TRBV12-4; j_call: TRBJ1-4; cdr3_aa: CASSLAGIRWSELFF; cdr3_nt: TGTGCCAGCAGTTTAGCGGGTATTAGGTGGAGCGAACTGTTTTTT
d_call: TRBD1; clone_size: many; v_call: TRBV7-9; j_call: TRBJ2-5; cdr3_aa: CATSGQGIQETQYF; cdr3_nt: TGTGCCACCTCGGGACAGGGGATTCAAGAGACCCAGTACTTC
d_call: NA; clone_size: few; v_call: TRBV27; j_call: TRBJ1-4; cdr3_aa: CASGGANNEKLFF; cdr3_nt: TGTGCCAGCGGGGGGGCCAATAATGAAAAACTGTTTTTT
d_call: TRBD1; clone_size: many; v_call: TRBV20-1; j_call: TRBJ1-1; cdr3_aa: CSTNRGLNTEAFF; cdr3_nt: TGCAGTACGAACAGGGGGTTGAACACTGAAGCTTTCTTT
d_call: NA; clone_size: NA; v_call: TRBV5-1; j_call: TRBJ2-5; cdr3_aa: CASSSVGDPQETQYF; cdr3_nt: TGCGCCAGCAGCTCCGTGGGGGATCCCCAAGAGACCCAGTACTTC
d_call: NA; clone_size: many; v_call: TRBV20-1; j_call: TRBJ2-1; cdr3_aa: CSATQSGNEQFF; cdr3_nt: TGCAGTGCCACTCAGTCCGGGAATGAGCAGTTCTTC
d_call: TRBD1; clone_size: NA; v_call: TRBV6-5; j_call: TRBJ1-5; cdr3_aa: CASSYSWQGVEPQHF; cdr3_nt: TGTGCCAGCAGTTACTCATGGCAGGGGGTTGAGCCCCAGCATTTT
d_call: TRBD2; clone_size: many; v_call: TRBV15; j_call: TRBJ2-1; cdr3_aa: CATSLRLAGVNEQFF; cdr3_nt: TGTGCCACCAGCCTAAGACTAGCGGGTGTTAATGAGCAGTTCTTC
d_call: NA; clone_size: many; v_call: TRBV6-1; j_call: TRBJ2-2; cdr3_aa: CASRNAKAGGELFF; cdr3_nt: TGTGCCAGCAGAAACGCAAAGGCGGGCGGGGAGCTGTTTTTT
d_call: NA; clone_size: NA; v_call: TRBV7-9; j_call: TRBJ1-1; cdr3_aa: CAGIRGNTEAFF; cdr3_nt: TGTGCCGGAATAAGGGGGAACACTGAAGCTTTCTTT
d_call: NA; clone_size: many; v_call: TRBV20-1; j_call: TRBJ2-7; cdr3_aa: CSAVTSSEQYF; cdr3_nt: TGCAGTGCCGTCACTAGCTCCGAGCAGTACTTC
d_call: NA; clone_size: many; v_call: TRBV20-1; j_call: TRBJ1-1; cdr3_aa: CSAREAAQGTEAFF; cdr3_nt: TGCAGTGCTAGAGAGGCGGCCCAGGGCACTGAAGCTTTCTTT
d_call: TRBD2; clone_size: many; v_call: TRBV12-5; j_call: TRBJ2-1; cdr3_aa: CASGFAGLAGEGYNEQFF; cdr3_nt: TGTGCTAGTGGTTTTGCCGGACTAGCGGGAGAGGGTTACAATGAGCAGTTCTTC